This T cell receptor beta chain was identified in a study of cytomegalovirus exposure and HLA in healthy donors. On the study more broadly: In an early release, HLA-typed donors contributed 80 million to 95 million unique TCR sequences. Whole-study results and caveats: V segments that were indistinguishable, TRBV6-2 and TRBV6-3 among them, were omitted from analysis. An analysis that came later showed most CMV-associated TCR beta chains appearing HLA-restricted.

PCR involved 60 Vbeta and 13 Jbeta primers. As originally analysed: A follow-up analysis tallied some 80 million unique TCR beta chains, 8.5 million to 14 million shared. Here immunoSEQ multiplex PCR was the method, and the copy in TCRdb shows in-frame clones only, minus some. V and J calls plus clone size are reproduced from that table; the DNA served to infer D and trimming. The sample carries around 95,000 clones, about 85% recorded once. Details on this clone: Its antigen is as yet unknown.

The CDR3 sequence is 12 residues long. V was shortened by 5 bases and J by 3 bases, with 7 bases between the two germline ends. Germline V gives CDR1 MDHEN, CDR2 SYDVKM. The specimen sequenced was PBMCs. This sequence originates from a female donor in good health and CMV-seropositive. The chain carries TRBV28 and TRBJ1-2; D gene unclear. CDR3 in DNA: TGTGCCAGCAGTCTCCAGTACTATGGCTACACCTTC. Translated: CASSLQYYGYTF.